One sample yielded the 25 T cell receptor beta chains listed below, sequenced in a study of T cells in Graves' hyperthyroidism and ophthalmopathy. Template material for amplifying TCR beta CDR3 regions consisted of RNA transcripts. A set of HTBI primers served as the primers for a first-round RT-PCR of the TCR CDR3. Using its own MiXCR run on the multiplex PCR reads, TCRdb lists one record per CDR3 protein. Of under 400,000 distinct CDR3 sequences in the sample, roughly 18% were seen once. What was sequenced was blood. These receptors came from a woman in her forties or fifties with Graves' hyperthyroidism.

The CDR3 nucleotides are TGTGCCAGCAGGGTCCCAGGGGCTAATGAAAAACTGTTTTTT. Translated: CASRVPGANEKLFF. The chain is built from TRBV2 and TRBJ1-4; tentatively, D is TRBD1 (6 bases). The CDR3 extends over 14 amino acids. Germline CDR1 SNHLY, CDR2 FYNNEI. The ends were cut back, 6 bases at V and 3 bases at J, with 11 bases in the middle.

The V call is TRBV3-1, the J call TRBJ2-2, with 12 positions matching TRBD1. With V trimmed by 4 bases and J by 6 bases, 6 bases remained unmatched. This CDR3 comprises 16 residues. Germline CDR1 reads LGHDT; CDR2 reads YNNKEL (reference sequence). CDR3: CASSRDRGRPAGELFF. In DNA, the CDR3 is TGTGCCAGCAGCCGGGACAGGGGGCGCCCCGCCGGGGAGCTGTTTTTT.

The V call is TRBV5-1, the J call TRBJ1-1; D call uncertain. The germline gives CDR1 SGHRS, CDR2 YFSETQ. CDR3 length equals 13 residues. Trimming cost V 1 base and J 2 bases, with 6 bases left between them. Here the CDR3 DNA reads TGCGCCAGCAGCTTGTACACCAACACTGAAGCTTTCTTT. It specifies CASSLYTNTEAFF.

This clonotype was counted between two and nine times. The genes are TRBV12-3 or TRBV12-4 and TRBJ2-1; 8 bases are shared with TRBD2. The CDR3 runs 16 residues. With V trimmed by 6 bases and J by 7 bases, 14 bases remained unmatched. DNA of the CDR3: TGTGCCAGCAGAACCTCGGGGGGGGCCGGTCATAATGAGCAGTTCTTC. Encoded protein: CASRTSGGAGHNEQFF.

Turning to this clonotype: It may be a read error: a sequence one base away is much more abundant. The rearrangement uses TRBV6-2 or TRBV6-3 and TRBJ1-2; D is possibly TRBD1 (6 bases). CDR3 size: 17 residues. Trimming removed 4 bases from V and 3 bases from J, with 21 bases in between. Germline lookup yields CDR1 MNHEY and CDR2 SVGEGT. CDR3 region: CASSSSAGFGGHYGYTF. The CDR3, as DNA: TGTGCCAGCAGTTCCTCAGCCGGGTTTGGGGGCCACTATGGCTACACCTTC.

There are many counts of this clonotype. The rearrangement joins TRBV20-1 to TRBJ2-5; D is uncertain. V shed 6 bases and J shed 6 bases, with 17 bases lying between them. Per germline, CDR1 DFQATT and CDR2 SNEGSKA (reference sequence). CDR3 size: 13 residues. CDR3 DNA sequence: TGCAGTGCCCTCCTAGGGCTGGGAAAGACCCAGTACTTC. This gives the protein CSALLGLGKTQYF.

Many counts were recorded for this clonotype. This chain uses TRBV2 with TRBJ1-5, with TRBD1 matching over 8 bases. CDR3 length: 13 amino acids. Unmatched junction bases numbered 4, after V lost 7 bases and J lost 5 bases. Germline V gives CDR1 SNHLY, CDR2 FYNNEI. CDR3 DNA: TGTGCCAGCAATATACAGGGGGATCAGCCCCAGCATTTT. Its protein is CASNIQGDQPQHF.

This clonotype has only a few counts. J is TRBJ2-7 and V is TRBV6-4, with 7 bases lining up with TRBD1. This CDR3 is built from 12 residues. V dropped 4 bases and J dropped 7; count of bases not matched to a gene: 4. Germline V gene lookup returns CDR1 MRHNA and CDR2 SNTAGT. CDR3 nucleotides: TGTGCCAGCAGTGGGGACAGATGGGAGCAGTACGTC. Translated: CASSGDRWEQYV.

This clonotype showed up just a few times. This chain joins TRBV19 and TRBJ1-5; weak D call: TRBD1 (6 bases). The CDR3 extends over 15 amino acids. V was pared by 1 base and J by 10 bases, with 17 bases between. CDR1 is LNHDA and CDR2 is SQIVND in the germline V gene (reference sequence). The CDR3 loop is CASSIAGGTSEPQHF. The CDR3 nucleotides read TGTGCCAGTAGTATAGCCGGAGGGACAAGTGAACCCCAGCATTTT.

This chain connects TRBV3-1 to TRBJ2-7; weak D call: TRBD1 (5 bases). The CDR3 extends over 13 amino acids. The V end lost 4 bases, the J end lost 6 bases, and 13 bases lay between the germline ends. Germline assignment: CDR1 LGHDT and CDR2 YNNKEL (reference sequence). The CDR3 sequence: CASSPSLRGEQYF. For the CDR3, the DNA is TGTGCCAGCAGCCCATCCCTAAGGGGCGAGCAGTACTTC.

This clonotype was counted between two and nine times. Here the CDR3 reads CASSWGRQVREQFF. Here the CDR3 DNA reads TGTGCCAGCAGCTGGGGGCGACAGGTCCGGGAGCAGTTCTTC. The V gene is TRBV5-6, the J gene TRBJ2-1, with a weak D call TRBD1 (6 bases). Germline V gene data show CDR1 as SGHDT and CDR2 as YYEEEE. The CDR3 is made up of 14 amino acids. The germline V and J ends were trimmed by 3 bases and 10 bases, with 17 bases remaining between them.

In this sample, this clonotype turned up a few times. A much more abundant neighbour one base away suggests this may be a read error. This chain joins TRBV5-1 and TRBJ2-7, with 7 bases lining up with TRBD2. The germline CDR1 and CDR2 sequences are SGHRS and YFSETQ. The CDR3 extends over 15 amino acids. J was trimmed by 2 bases and V by 0 bases; bases with no gene match: 5. The CDR3 protein is CASSLVGGSAYEQYF. The CDR3 coding sequence is TGCGCCAGCAGCTTGGTAGGCGGGAGTGCCTACGAGCAGTACTTC. The full variable domain, rest sourced from reference TRBV5-1 and TRBJ2-7, is KAGVTQTPRYLIKTRGQQVTLSCSPISGHRSVSWYQQTPGQGLQFLFEYFSETQRNKGNFPGRFSGRQFSNSRSEMNVSTLELGDSALYLCASSLVGGSAYEQYFGPGTRLTVT.

This clonotype was detected ten times or more. The chain recombines TRBV18 with TRBJ2-2; tentative D call: TRBD2 (5 bases). Germline-derived CDR1 and CDR2 are KGHSH and LQKENI. The CDR3 loop spans 15 amino acids. Trimming left V 1 base short and J 4 bases short, with 10 bases between. The CDR3 region has the DNA TGTGCCAGCTCACCACAACAAGAGGGCACCGGGGAGCTGTTTTTT. Amino acids: CASSPQQEGTGELFF. Full variable domain (remainder filled in from reference TRBV18 and TRBJ2-2): NAGVMQNPRHLVRRRGQEARLRCSPMKGHSHVYWYRQLPEEGLKFMVYLQKENIIDESGMPKERFSAEFPKEGPSILRIQQVVRGDSAAYFCASSPQQEGTGELFFGEGSRLTVL.

The chain combines TRBV6-1 with TRBJ2-5; possible D gene TRBD2, 6 bases. The CDR3 is made up of 17 amino acids. Trimming cost V 6 bases and J 5 bases, with 25 bases left between them. Germline-derived CDR1 and CDR2 are MNHNS and SASEGT. The CDR3, as DNA: TGTGCCAGCAGCCCCTGGTGGGAGGCCGCTGGATTCGAGACCCAGTACTTC. It codes for CASSPWWEAAGFETQYF.

This clonotype was found a few times. This chain uses TRBV6-1 with TRBJ2-5; D may match TRBD1 or TRBD2 (5 bases each). Germline loops: CDR1 MNHNS, CDR2 SASEGT. Trimming cost V 2 bases and J 2 bases, with 15 bases left between them. The CDR3 extends over 16 amino acids. CDR3 residues: CASSESPGPQQETQYF. The CDR3 nucleotides read TGTGCCAGCAGTGAAAGCCCGGGACCGCAACAAGAGACCCAGTACTTC.

A few counts support this clonotype. A read error may be the cause here, since a much bigger clone is one base away. The chain combines TRBV20-1 with TRBJ1-2, with D maybe TRBD1 (5 bases). From germline, CDR1 is DFQATT and CDR2 SNEGSKA (reference sequence). V dropped 2 bases and J dropped 5 bases, with 12 bases sitting between them. The length of the CDR3 is 13 residues. The CDR3 loop is CSARRQSGYGYTF. In DNA form, the CDR3 reads TGCAGTGCTAGACGACAGAGCGGGTATGGCTACACCTTC.

This clonotype was seen repeatedly, ten times or more. The chain carries TRBV18 and TRBJ1-4; 7 bases fit TRBD1. The CDR3 runs to 16 residues. With V trimmed by 0 bases and J by 7 bases, 8 bases remained unmatched. The germline gives CDR1 KGHSH, CDR2 LQKENI. This CDR3 is CASSPPTGELGEKLFF. The CDR3 nucleotides are TGTGCCAGCTCACCACCTACAGGGGAATTAGGTGAAAAACTGTTTTTT.

This clonotype was observed many times. J is TRBJ2-1 and V is TRBV7-9; possibly TRBD1 or TRBD2 for D (5 bases each). V was shortened by 3 bases and J by 2 bases, with 14 bases between the two germline ends. CDR3 size: 16 residues. The germline V gene has CDR1 SEHNR and CDR2 FQNEAQ (reference sequence). CDR3 sequence reads: CASSFSGWGTYNEQFF. The CDR3 DNA reads as TGTGCCAGCAGCTTCTCCGGATGGGGGACCTACAATGAGCAGTTCTTC.

This clonotype was detected a few times. CDR3 sequence (DNA): TGTGCCAGCAGCTTTTCCCTAGCGGGAGGGGTTGAGCAGTTCTTC. Its protein is CASSFSLAGGVEQFF. The V and J genes are TRBV11-1 and TRBJ2-1; the match to TRBD2 covers 12 bases. This CDR3 region has 15 residues. From germline, CDR1 is SGHAT and CDR2 FQDESV (reference sequence). J was trimmed by 9 bases and V by 3 bases; bases with no gene match: 6.

J is TRBJ1-1 and V is TRBV20-1; 11 nucleotides align to TRBD1. After removal of 1 base from V and 11 bases from J, the junction contained 9 bases not matched to a gene. Per germline, CDR1 DFQATT and CDR2 SNEGSKA (reference sequence). This CDR3 region has 14 residues. CDR3 region: CSARAPGQGVRAFF. In DNA, the CDR3 is TGCAGTGCTAGAGCACCGGGACAGGGGGTTCGGGCTTTCTTT.

J is TRBJ1-2 and V is TRBV2; TRBD1 is a possible D gene (5 bases). The CDR3 has 14 amino acids. Trimming took 6 bases from V and 1 from J, leaving 12 bases between them. Per the germline V gene, CDR1 is SNHLY and CDR2 is FYNNEI. The CDR3 is CASRRTTLNYGYTF. The DNA of the CDR3 is TGTGCCAGCAGGCGGACAACTCTTAACTATGGCTACACCTTC.

This clonotype showed up many times. The junction departs from germline at one end; a sequencing error may be responsible. The chain links TRBV5-1 to TRBJ2-2; D is unclear. The CDR3 consists of 12 residues. CDR1 is SGHRS, CDR2 YFSETQ, per germline. CDR3 amino acids: CASSLSTGELFF. CDR3 bases: TGTGCCAGCAGTTTGTCCACCGGGGAGCTGTTTTTT.

This clonotype appeared a few times. This chain links TRBV24-1 with TRBJ2-1; tentatively, D is TRBD1 or TRBD2 (7 bases each). Germline CDR1 is KGHDR and CDR2 is SFDVKD. V dropped 9 bases and J dropped 0 bases, with 23 bases sitting between them. The CDR3 totals 18 residues. CDR3 coding DNA: TGTGCCACCCAGGGGGAGGGCCGCGAAGGGAGCTCCTACAATGAGCAGTTCTTC. Protein product: CATQGEGREGSSYNEQFF.

This clonotype was seen a few times. V is TRBV20-1 and J is TRBJ1-1, with D perhaps TRBD1 (6 bases). The CDR3 consists of 16 residues. Trimming left V 1 base short and J 2 bases short, with 17 bases between. Germline CDR1 and CDR2: DFQATT and SNEGSKA (reference sequence). The CDR3 reads CSARVGTNYRNTEAFF. The CDR3 nucleotides are TGCAGTGCTAGAGTGGGGACAAACTATCGTAACACTGAAGCTTTCTTT.

This clonotype was seen at least ten times. This chain joins TRBV7-8 and TRBJ2-7; TRBD2 might be the D (7 bases). Germline values: CDR1 SGHVS, CDR2 FQNEAQ. V was pared by 3 bases and J by 5 bases, with 14 bases between. The CDR3 contains 14 residues. The CDR3 DNA is TGTGCCAGCAGCTTTGGGAGGGGGGACCACGAGCAGTACGTC. Protein: CASSFGRGDHEQYV.